This entry lists 9 T cell receptor beta chains sequenced from one sample in a study of T-cell reconstitution after alpha-beta-depleted transplantation in children. The library targeted TCRbeta and was prepared with unique molecular identifiers. One entry per CDR3 protein results from TCRdb running MiXCR on the PCR reads. The sample lists 500,000 to 650,000 distinct CDR3 sequences, 13% occurring once. The sample consisted of PBMCs, mostly from graft donor cells, taken 360 days after TCRalphabeta/CD19-depleted stem cell transplant. These receptors all come from a male patient aged 5 to 17 who had a stem cell transplant for acute myeloid leukemia, so the T cells may come from the graft donor.

This sequence joins TRBV4-2 and TRBJ2-5; 10 bases agree with TRBD2. The CDR3 runs 15 residues. Germline V gene data show CDR1 as LGHNA and CDR2 as YNFKEQ. Germline trimming cut 6 bases from V and 3 bases from J; bases unmatched to any gene: 7. The CDR3: CASSRLAGPEETQYF. In DNA form, the CDR3 reads TGTGCCAGCAGTCGACTAGCGGGCCCAGAAGAGACCCAGTACTTC.

The table lists this clonotype with a few counts. V and J are TRBV13 and TRBJ2-7; 11 bases match TRBD2. The CDR3 has 18 residues. The V gene's germline CDR1 is PRHDT and CDR2 FYEKMQ (reference sequence). The V segment lost 5 bases and the J segment 2 bases; nucleotides outside the gene matches: 14. CDR3 amino acids: CASSLVDSGTSGAYEQYF. The CDR3 nucleotides are TGTGCCAGCAGCCTAGTGGACTCCGGGACTAGCGGTGCCTACGAGCAGTACTTC.

This clonotype was seen more than once but under ten times. The chain links TRBV30 to TRBJ1-5; D perhaps matches TRBD1 (5 bases). The CDR3 has 13 residues. With 3 bases removed from V and 6 bases from J, the gap between germline ends came to 12 bases. Germline V gene data show CDR1 as GTSNPN and CDR2 as SVGIG (reference sequence). CDR3 protein: CAWSGTETQPQHF. The DNA for the CDR3 is TGTGCCTGGAGCGGGACGGAGACTCAGCCCCAGCATTTT.

The gene calls are TRBV20-1 and TRBJ2-7; TRBD1 agrees at 7 bases. The CDR3 consists of 16 residues. CDR1 and CDR2 from the germline V gene are DFQATT and SNEGSKA (reference sequence). V shed 1 base, J shed 0 bases, and the junction held 9 bases outside the gene matches. The CDR3 nucleotides are TGCAGTGCTAGAGGCCCTGGACAGGTGTTCTCCTACGAGCAGTACTTC. The encoded protein is CSARGPGQVFSYEQYF.

This clonotype has only a few counts. CDR3: CSAILGGSDSPLHF. The CDR3 DNA is TGCAGTGCTATCCTTGGGGGGAGTGATTCACCCCTCCACTTT. This chain uses TRBV20-1 with TRBJ1-6, with D perhaps TRBD1 (5 bases). The V end lost 4 bases, the J end lost 8 bases, and 15 bases lay between the germline ends. Germline V CDR1 and CDR2: DFQATT, SNEGSKA (reference sequence). This CDR3 has 14 amino acids.

This clonotype was recorded a few times. This chain links TRBV24-1 with TRBJ2-7; D possibly corresponds to TRBD1 (6 bases). V shed 3 bases and J shed 3 bases, with 11 bases lying between them. This CDR3 is 14 amino acids long. Germline CDR1 reads KGHDR; CDR2 reads SFDVKD. CDR3 nucleotides: TGTGCCACCAGTGATCGGGACAACAACTACGAGCAGTACTTC. This translates into CATSDRDNNYEQYF.

The table lists this clonotype with many counts. J is TRBJ2-2 and V is TRBV25-1; 7 nucleotides match TRBD2. V shed 9 bases and J 0 bases; nucleotides not matched to a gene: 4. The germline gives CDR1 MGHDK, CDR2 SYGVNS. CDR3 size: 14 residues. The CDR3 region is CASGLAANTGELFF. The CDR3 DNA reads TGTGCCAGTGGGCTAGCGGCGAACACCGGGGAGCTGTTTTTT.

Many counts were recorded for this clonotype. CDR3 bases: TGTGCCACCCTGAGCGGGAGGAGTCTAGATACGCAGTATTTT. Encoded protein: CATLSGRSLDTQYF. J is TRBJ2-3 and V is TRBV28, with TRBD2 identical over 9 bases. The J segment lost 5 bases and the V segment lost 10 bases, leaving 10 bases of the junction unmatched. CDR3 length: 14 residues. Germline V gene sequence: CDR1 MDHEN, CDR2 SYDVKM.

The chain carries TRBV4-1 and TRBJ2-2, with D possibly matching TRBD1 (6 bases). Per germline, CDR1 MGHRA and CDR2 YSYEKL. The CDR3 sequence is 16 residues long. Trimming cost V 0 bases and J 3 bases, with 11 bases left between them. CDR3 nucleotide sequence: TGCGCCAGCAGCCAAGATAGGACAGTTCACACCGGGGAGCTGTTTTTT. Translation gives CASSQDRTVHTGELFF.